This T cell receptor (beta chain) was documented in a study of response to subunit inactivated influenza vaccine. Findings and caveats of the study: Seasonal influenza vaccination, on each occasion, was suggested by the authors to recruit few new T cells.

TCRdb fed the RT-PCR reads into MiXCR, producing one record per CDR3 protein. The data contain around 520,000 distinct CDR3 sequences, 12% of them singletons. This clonotype was seen a few times. The target antigen is unknown. The CDR3 totals 15 residues. Trimming at V came to 3 bases and at J to 8 bases, leaving 9 bases not matched to a gene. Germline V gene data show CDR1 as SGDLS and CDR2 as YYNGEE. The gene calls are TRBV9 and TRBJ1-4, with TRBD1 matching over 8 bases. Source: PBMCs from blood, taken on the day of vaccination. This sequence was found in a man in his fifties or sixties who received an inactivated influenza vaccine. The CDR3 here is CASSDAGGAEEKLFF. DNA of the CDR3: TGTGCCAGCAGCGACGCAGGGGGCGCTGAGGAAAAACTGTTTTTT.